This TCR beta chain was sequenced during a study of blood T cell repertoires in COVID-19. On the study more broadly: Acute-phase and convalescent COVID-19 samples originated in the United States, Italy and Spain.

Measured with immunoSEQ multiplex PCR; TCRdb has only the in-frame clones, and not every one. The data contain approximately 300,000 clones, 92% of them singletons. V shed 1 base, J shed 4 bases, and the junction held 7 bases outside the gene matches. The germline CDR1 and CDR2 sequences are SGHTA and FQGTGA. The CDR3 runs to 16 residues. Participant-reported clinical history was the basis for cohort assignment. Material: PBMCs or T cells enriched from blood (not recorded which). The gene calls are TRBV7-3 and TRBJ2-1; TRBD2 agrees at 7 bases. The clonotype was recovered from a woman younger than 45 who had recovered from COVID-19. The CDR3 spells CASSLSSAGAYNEQFF. The DNA for the CDR3 is TGTGCCAGCAGCTTAAGCTCGGCGGGAGCGTACAATGAGCAGTTCTTC.